The clone carrying this TCR beta chain was counted many times. No antigen is known for it. Other DNA sequences from this sample encode an identical CDR3 as well. This entry comes from a study of cytotoxic CD8 clonotypes in ibrutinib-treated CLL. Turning to the study itself: The taking of response samples occurred after a median about 13 months of treatment, with a range of 6 to 36. Findings and limits, study-wide: Few clonotypes were public, and these shrank or held steady under treatment.

Data came from immunoSEQ multiplex PCR; TCRdb stores just in-frame clones and leaves some out. Of 90,000 to 150,000 clones listed, 55% to 75% are singletons. Germline V CDR1 and CDR2: SGHRS, YFSETQ. V lost 0 bases to trimming and J lost 3 bases, with 0 bases between them. The CDR3 consists of 11 residues. Sequences were derived from PBMCs, sampled after 24 months of ibrutinib treatment. The V gene is TRBV5-1, the J gene TRBJ2-5; D is unclear. The receptor's source is a human donor with chronic lymphocytic leukemia. CDR3 sequence (DNA): TGCGCCAGCAGCTTGGAAGAGACCCAGTACTTC. Amino acids: CASSLEETQYF.